This T cell receptor beta chain comes out of a study of blood T cell repertoires in COVID-19. Study in general: Specimens from acute and convalescent COVID-19 originated in the United States, Italy and Spain. In each case, the material was cDNA or gDNA derived from T cells, B-cell-depleted T cells, or PBMCs.

Per the study methods: Amplified reference gene primers provided the basis for estimating nucleated cell counts. TCRdb keeps only in-frame clones here, not all; method: immunoSEQ multiplex PCR. V, J and clone size are taken as reported in that table, and D and trimming were inferred from the DNA itself. The data show approximately 100,000 clones, about 84% seen once. CDR1 and CDR2 from the germline V gene are SGDLS and YYNGEE. The CDR3 is 15 residues long. With regard to this clone: One end of the junction fails to match germline, which may point to a read error.

The clonotype was recovered from a man aged 55 to 70 with acute or convalescent COVID-19. Source material: peripheral blood. The chain employs TRBV9 and TRBJ1-5; D is unresolved. The CDR3, as DNA: TGTGCCAGCGGTCTGGGCAGCTCTAGCGATCAGCCCCAGCATTTT. It yields the protein CASGLGSSSDQPQHF. Full variable domain (missing parts from reference TRBV9 and TRBJ1-5): DSGVTQTPKHLITATGQRVTLRCSPRSGDLSVYWYQQSLDQGLQFLIQYYNGEERAKGNILERFSAQQFPDLHSELNLSSLELGDSALYFCASGLGSSSDQPQHFGDGTRLSIL.